Below are 9 T cell receptor beta chains sequenced from a single sample in a study of memory CD4+ T cells and cytomegalovirus serostatus. Single viable CD3+CD4+CD8-CD45RO+ cells were sorted as the memory CD4+ T cells. Only in-frame clones appear in the TCRdb table, and some are missing; sequencing was by immunoSEQ multiplex PCR. The sample has 50,000 or so clones; more than 60% are singletons. Sequences were obtained from memory CD4+ T cells from blood. These receptors all come from an adult in good health and CMV-seronegative.

This sequence joins TRBV10-2 and TRBJ1-2; 11 positions agree with TRBD1. The V segment lost 6 bases and the J segment 8 bases; nucleotides outside the gene matches: 5. Germline assignment: CDR1 WSHSY and CDR2 SAAADI. The CDR3 contains 13 residues. DNA for the CDR3: TGCGCCAGCAGCCCTGGACAGGGGGCAGGCTACACCTTC. It encodes CASSPGQGAGYTF.

The chain has TRBV6-5 and TRBJ1-1, with D possibly being TRBD1 (5 bases). Germline loops: CDR1 MNHEY, CDR2 SVGAGI. The CDR3 loop spans 14 amino acids. The V gene lost 2 bases and the J gene lost 6 bases, with 13 bases spanning the gap. The CDR3 spells CASSYGRDKAEAFF. The CDR3 coding sequence is TGTGCCAGCAGTTACGGCAGGGATAAGGCTGAAGCTTTCTTT.

The chain has TRBV5-1 and TRBJ1-2, with TRBD1 as a possible D gene (5 bases). Trimming left V 0 bases short and J 6 bases short, with 9 bases between. This CDR3 has 13 amino acids. Looked up from germline, CDR1 is SGHRS and CDR2 is YFSETQ. CDR3 sequence (DNA): TGCGCCAGCAGCTTGGTAGGGGCGGATGGCTACACCTTC. This gives the protein CASSLVGADGYTF.

The chain has TRBV16 and TRBJ1-3; D is undetermined. The CDR3 totals 15 residues. The V end was cut by 4 bases, the J end by 0 bases, with 10 bases between. Per the germline V gene, CDR1 is KGHSY and CDR2 is FQNENV. CDR3 sequence reads: CASSRPGSSGNTIYF. The CDR3 DNA reads TGTGCCAGCAGCCGTCCAGGCAGCTCTGGAAACACCATATATTTT.

Worth noting for this clone: The same CDR3 is also encoded by other DNA sequences in this sample. The J gene is TRBJ2-4, the V gene TRBV12-5, with D possibly matching TRBD1 (6 bases). V lost 1 base and J 2 bases, leaving 12 bases between the germline ends. Germline CDR1 is LGHNT and CDR2 is FRNRAP. The CDR3 covers 16 residues. The DNA of the CDR3 is TGTGCTAGTGGTTTGGCCACGACAGGAACCAAAAACATTCAGTACTTC. Translation gives CASGLATTGTKNIQYF. Full variable domain (rest looked up from reference TRBV12-5 and TRBJ2-4): DARVTQTPRHKVTEMGQEVTMRCQPILGHNTVFWYRQTMMQGLELLAYFRNRAPLDDSGMPKDRFSAEMPDATLATLKIQPSEPRDSAVYFCASGLATTGTKNIQYFGAGTRLSVL.

The chain couples TRBV27 to TRBJ2-7, with D possibly called TRBD1 or TRBD2 (5 bases each). This CDR3 spans 15 amino acids. Germline CDR1 reads MNHEY; CDR2 reads SMNVEV (reference sequence). Trimming cost V 5 bases and J 3 bases, with 17 bases left between them. The CDR3 DNA follows: TGTGCCAGCAGTCGCCTTTCGGGACCCAACTACGAGCAGTACTTC. Encoded protein: CASSRLSGPNYEQYF.

J is TRBJ1-3 and V is TRBV9; D is undetermined. Germline V CDR1 and CDR2: SGDLS, YYNGEE. V was cut by 3 bases and J by 4 bases, with 11 bases left in between. The CDR3 has 14 amino acids. Written as DNA, the CDR3 is TGTGCCAGCAGCGGAGTGGCAGCGGGAAACACCATATATTTT. Encoded protein: CASSGVAAGNTIYF.

The chain couples TRBV27 to TRBJ1-4; possible D gene TRBD1, 5 bases. The ends were cut back, 5 bases at V and 8 bases at J, with 15 bases in the middle. Germline V gene sequence: CDR1 MNHEY, CDR2 SMNVEV (reference sequence). The CDR3 has 14 residues. CDR3 region: CASSDLGLGEKLFF. The CDR3 region has the DNA TGTGCCAGCAGTGATTTGGGGCTTGGGGAAAAACTGTTTTTT.

The CDR3 here is CASSINPGAIYNEQFF. The CDR3 DNA reads TGTGCCAGTAGTATTAACCCAGGAGCCATCTACAATGAGCAGTTCTTC. The chain has TRBV19 and TRBJ2-1; D not resolved. This CDR3 contains 16 residues. Germline lookup yields CDR1 LNHDA and CDR2 SQIVND (reference sequence). V was clipped by 3 bases and J by 3 bases, with 15 bases between them.